This T cell receptor (beta chain) was identified in a study of Tregs in tolerant kidney transplant recipients. Whole-study context: The nonmyeloablative bone marrow transplants came from related graft donors, with transient mixed chimerism. Study-wide results and caveats: Antigen-driven expansion was suggested because donor-specific Tregs expanded more than all Tregs in tolerant patients. The small number of patients limits these findings pending further validation. Biological reproducibility was not directly addressed, but technical replication error appeared minimal.

Profiling relied on immunoSEQ multiplex PCR, and the TCRdb table lists in-frame clones only, not all of them. This listing includes 50,000 or so clones. About this clone itself: The antigen is undetermined. With the read ending 3 residues before the CDR3 end, the germline J gene is used to fill in that end.

This CDR3 spans 14 amino acids. V was shortened by 1 base and J by 3 bases, with 10 bases between the two germline ends. CDR1 is KGHSH and CDR2 is LQKENI in the germline V gene. This TCR was sampled from a human donor who received a combined kidney and bone marrow transplant. The chain uses TRBV18 and TRBJ2-7; D is unresolved. Here the sequenced sample was CD4+ T cells from blood, taken before the transplant. The part of the CDR3 DNA that was read is TGTGCCAGCTCACCACAGACAAATAACTACGAG. It encodes CASSPQTNNYE. The entire CDR3 is CASSPQTNNYEQYF. Supplemented by reference TRBV18 and TRBJ2-7, the full variable domain reads NAGVMQNPRHLVRRRGQEARLRCSPMKGHSHVYWYRQLPEEGLKFMVYLQKENIIDESGMPKERFSAEFPKEGPSILRIQQVVRGDSAAYFCASSPQTNNYEQYFGPGTRLTVT.